The 20 T cell receptor beta chains below all came from one sample that was sequenced in a study of shared clonotypes between healthy human individuals. Using immunoSEQ multiplex PCR, the repertoire was profiled, and TCRdb retains in-frame clones only, with some absent. The sample consists of more than 400,000 clones, about 96% of them appearing once. Source material: naive CD4+ T cells sorted from blood. Indicated subset: CD45RA+ positively selected. All receptors derive from a woman in her 30s in good health.

J is TRBJ1-2 and V is TRBV6-1; D is ambiguous. This CDR3 contains 13 residues. The germline V gene encodes CDR1 MNHNS and CDR2 SASEGT. Trimming cost V 3 bases and J 2 bases, with 7 bases left between them. The CDR3 here is CASSDRENYGYTF. The CDR3 DNA reads as TGTGCCAGCAGTGACCGGGAGAACTATGGCTACACCTTC.

V gene TRBV4-1 combines with J gene TRBJ2-5, with 8 nucleotides matching TRBD1. Trimming removed 5 bases from V and 5 bases from J; junction bases left unmatched: 13. CDR1 MGHRA and CDR2 YSYEKL come from the germline V gene. The CDR3 extends over 16 amino acids. The chain's CDR3 is CASSARDRKGSETQYF. The CDR3 nucleotides read TGCGCCAGCAGCGCCCGGGACAGGAAGGGTTCGGAGACCCAGTACTTC.

This clone was picked up one time. The V and J genes are TRBV28 and TRBJ1-2; 10 nucleotides match TRBD1. The CDR3 consists of 15 residues. V shed 1 base, J shed 7 bases, and the junction held 6 bases outside the gene matches. Germline V gene lookup returns CDR1 MDHEN and CDR2 SYDVKM. The DNA for the CDR3 is TGTGCCAGCAGTTTATCAGGGACAGGGGATCGTGGCTACACCTTC. Its translation is CASSLSGTGDRGYTF.

About this clone: Other DNA sequences in this sample translate to the same CDR3. The chain joins TRBV5-1 to TRBJ2-5; D gene unclear. The germline V and J ends were trimmed by 0 bases and 0 bases, with 12 bases remaining between them. Germline V CDR1 and CDR2: SGHRS, YFSETQ. The CDR3 is 16 residues long. The CDR3 loop reads CASSLGAGGYQETQYF. The CDR3 nucleotides are TGCGCCAGCAGCTTGGGGGCAGGCGGATACCAAGAGACCCAGTACTTC.

The genes are TRBV18 and TRBJ2-7; 8 bases agree with TRBD2. CDR3 length equals 16 residues. The germline gives CDR1 KGHSH, CDR2 LQKENI. V lost 1 base and J lost 5; bases outside the gene matches: 10. This chain's CDR3 is CASSPLYQREQNEQYF. The CDR3 DNA sequence: TGTGCCAGCTCACCACTTTACCAGCGGGAGCAAAACGAGCAGTACTTC.

J is TRBJ2-7 and V is TRBV28; the D call may be TRBD1 or TRBD2 (6 bases each). The length of the CDR3 is 15 residues. Per germline, CDR1 MDHEN and CDR2 SYDVKM. The ends were cut back, 1 base at V and 1 base at J, with 11 bases in the middle. The CDR3 loop is CASSLSGAESYEQYF. Written as DNA, the CDR3 is TGTGCCAGCAGTTTATCGGGGGCAGAGTCCTACGAGCAGTACTTC.

The V and J genes are TRBV10-3 and TRBJ2-7; 7 positions agree with TRBD1. V lost 6 bases and J lost 2; bases outside the gene matches: 7. The CDR3 runs to 14 residues. Germline loops: CDR1 ENHRY, CDR2 SYGVKD. The CDR3 region is CAIRIRDSTYEQYF. The CDR3 DNA follows: TGTGCCATCAGGATCCGGGACAGTACCTACGAGCAGTACTTC.

The CDR3 nucleotides are TGTGCCAGCAGCCCGACAACAGGGAGGAACACCATATATTTT. Its translation: CASSPTTGRNTIYF. The rearrangement uses TRBV6-5 and TRBJ1-3; TRBD1 is a possible D gene (6 bases). The V and J ends lost 6 bases and 7 bases respectively, with 16 bases between them. CDR3 length equals 14 residues. Germline CDR1 reads MNHEY; CDR2 reads SVGAGI.

The table lists this clone with a count of one. The rearrangement uses TRBV28 and TRBJ2-5, with D possibly called TRBD1 or TRBD2 (5 bases each). Gene TRBJ2-7 matches the end of the DNA better, so the J call may be wrong. CDR1 and CDR2 from the germline V gene are MDHEN and SYDVKM. The CDR3 length is 14 residues. CDR3 coding DNA: TGTGCCAGCAGACCTACGGGGCGCTCCTACGAGCAGTACTTC. Residues: CASRPTGRSYEQYF.

The chain combines TRBV28 with TRBJ2-5; D is undetermined. CDR3 length equals 14 residues. Germline values: CDR1 MDHEN, CDR2 SYDVKM. The ends were cut back, 2 bases at V and 4 bases at J, with 11 bases in the middle. CDR3 amino acids: CASSLGPLRETQYF. The CDR3 DNA sequence: TGTGCCAGCAGTTTAGGCCCCCTTAGAGAGACCCAGTACTTC.

The chain has TRBV11-2 and TRBJ2-1; tentatively, D is TRBD2 (5 bases). Per germline, CDR1 SGHAT and CDR2 FQNNGV. This CDR3 has 12 amino acids. V dropped 5 bases and J dropped 7 bases, with 9 bases sitting between them. In DNA, the CDR3 is TGTGCCAGCAGCCAACTAGTAAATGAGCAGTTCTTC. Protein: CASSQLVNEQFF.

The chain combines TRBV28 with TRBJ2-3, with 9 bases that match TRBD2. Per germline, CDR1 MDHEN and CDR2 SYDVKM. The CDR3 sequence is 16 residues long. V trimming: 2 bases; J trimming: 3 bases; junction bases outside the gene matches: 6. CDR3 sequence: CASSLPTSGFTDTQYF. The CDR3 region has the DNA TGTGCCAGCAGTTTACCCACTAGCGGGTTTACAGATACGCAGTATTTT.

V gene TRBV5-1 combines with J gene TRBJ1-2, with 9 bases that match TRBD1. The V segment lost 0 bases and the J segment 4 bases; nucleotides outside the gene matches: 4. This CDR3 has 15 amino acids. Germline assignment: CDR1 SGHRS and CDR2 YFSETQ. The CDR3 reads CASSLGPDRGYGYTF. The DNA of the CDR3 is TGCGCCAGCAGCTTGGGGCCGGACAGGGGCTATGGCTACACCTTC.

The V and J genes are TRBV6-4 and TRBJ2-3; D possibly corresponds to TRBD2 (6 bases). CDR3 length: 15 residues. The germline V gene encodes CDR1 MRHNA and CDR2 SNTAGT. V was clipped by 8 bases and J by 0 bases, with 15 bases between them. The DNA for the CDR3 is TGTGCCAGCTCAAGTAACGGGGGAAGCACAGATACGCAGTATTTT. It specifies CASSSNGGSTDTQYF.

This clone showed up just once. The gene calls are TRBV7-9 and TRBJ2-2, with D possibly being TRBD1 (6 bases). The CDR3 contains 16 residues. Germline CDR1 SEHNR, CDR2 FQNEAQ (reference sequence). Trimming pared 5 bases from V and 5 bases from J, leaving 18 bases between. The CDR3 sequence: CASSPWAGVVTGELFF. In nucleotides, the CDR3 is TGTGCCAGCAGCCCATGGGCAGGGGTTGTGACCGGGGAGCTGTTTTTT.

The chain recombines TRBV6-5 with TRBJ1-3; D is unclear. This CDR3 is 16 amino acids long. CDR1 and CDR2 from the germline V gene are MNHEY and SVGAGI. Trimming removed 0 bases from V and 2 bases from J, with 11 bases in between. CDR3 residues: CASSYSDTPAGNTIYF. The CDR3 bases are TGTGCCAGCAGTTACTCCGACACGCCTGCTGGAAACACCATATATTTT.

The chain has TRBV9 and TRBJ2-7; TRBD2 might be the D (6 bases). Germline CDR1 SGDLS, CDR2 YYNGEE. Trimming stripped 0 bases from V and 3 bases from J, with 10 bases between. The CDR3 is made up of 14 amino acids. CDR3 sequence reads: CASSVGGEVYEQYF. DNA of the CDR3: TGTGCCAGCAGCGTAGGGGGGGAGGTCTACGAGCAGTACTTC.

The chain is built from TRBV5-1 and TRBJ1-2, with TRBD1 matching 7 bases. The CDR3 covers 14 residues. The germline gives CDR1 SGHRS, CDR2 YFSETQ. V dropped 4 bases and J dropped 6; count of bases not matched to a gene: 9. DNA for the CDR3: TGCGCCAGCAGCCGCACAGGGGATAGTAATGGCTACACCTTC. This encodes CASSRTGDSNGYTF. Full variable domain (missing parts from reference TRBV5-1 and TRBJ1-2): KAGVTQTPRYLIKTRGQQVTLSCSPISGHRSVSWYQQTPGQGLQFLFEYFSETQRNKGNFPGRFSGRQFSNSRSEMNVSTLELGDSALYLCASSRTGDSNGYTFGSGTRLTVV.

The CDR3 is CASSPENRLAGGIWHSTDTQYF. The CDR3 DNA reads as TGTGCCAGCAGTCCTGAGAATAGATTAGCGGGAGGGATTTGGCACAGCACAGATACGCAGTATTTT. The rearrangement uses TRBV27 and TRBJ2-3, with 11 positions matching TRBD2. This CDR3 comprises 22 residues. V dropped 5 bases and J dropped 0; count of bases not matched to a gene: 22. Germline V gives CDR1 MNHEY, CDR2 SMNVEV (reference sequence).

This clone has just one count. The chain links TRBV6-6 to TRBJ2-1; 7 bases agree with TRBD1. The germline gives CDR1 MNHNY, CDR2 SVGAGI (reference sequence). The J segment lost 4 bases and the V segment lost 4 bases, leaving 7 bases of the junction unmatched. The CDR3 is 15 amino acids. CDR3 sequence reads: CASSFPGQQYNEQFF. CDR3 in DNA: TGTGCCAGCAGTTTCCCGGGACAGCAATACAATGAGCAGTTCTTC.